This T cell receptor (beta chain) is drawn from a study of T cell repertoires in aging, cancer and after chemotherapy. About the study: Over several months to years, re-sampled healthy donor repertoires clearly shared clones. The full dataset contained several million TCR reads. The study, taken as a whole, reports: The repertoire data cannot show anything about immunological memory following chemotherapy. Untreated cancer patients had significantly lower blood TCR diversity than age-matched healthy donors.

Multiplex touch-down PCR with TRB-A/B primers amplified rearranged V-D-J TRB sequences. TCRdb fed the multiplex PCR reads into MiXCR, producing one record per CDR3 protein. The data show some 11,000 distinct CDR3 sequences, around 42% seen once. Worth noting for this clonotype: Its specificity is unknown.

Amplification of TCR beta used genomic DNA extracted from peripheral blood. CDR3 length: 15 residues. V lost 1 base to trimming and J lost 0 bases, with 8 bases between them. Germline V gives CDR1 SGHNT, CDR2 YENEEA. The sample taken for sequencing was blood. The sequence derives from a human donor in good health. J is TRBJ2-3 and V is TRBV11-3; D remains ambiguous. The CDR3 bases are TGTGCCAGCAGCTTAGCGGGTCATAGCACAGATACGCAGTATTTT. Translating gives CASSLAGHSTDTQYF.